The 31 T cell receptor beta chains presented below share a single source sample, sequenced in a study of graft-versus-host responses after intestinal transplantation. Produced via immunoSEQ multiplex PCR; TCRdb's table is partial and in-frame only. Among about 73,000 clones listed, around 87% were seen once. For these TCRs, the target antigens are not known. Source: unstimulated CD8+ T cells sorted from spleen or lymph node cells, taken before transplant. The receptors were gathered from a human donor who was the organ donor for an intestinal transplant.

The chain couples TRBV28 to TRBJ2-7; TRBD1 aligns across 11 bases. The CDR3 runs to 15 residues. Germline V gene sequence: CDR1 MDHEN, CDR2 SYDVKM. With V trimmed by 5 bases and J by 3 bases, 6 bases remained unmatched. CDR3 DNA sequence: TGTGCCAGCAGTCCCGGGACAGGGGGAAACTACGAGCAGTACGTC. This sequence encodes CASSPGTGGNYEQYV.

The chain employs TRBV9 and TRBJ2-1; 9 positions agree with TRBD2. CDR1 SGDLS and CDR2 YYNGEE come from the germline V gene. With V trimmed by 0 bases and J by 3 bases, 19 bases remained unmatched. The CDR3 length is 21 residues. The CDR3 protein is CASSVGVMGRGGLILYNEQFF. CDR3 nucleotide sequence: TGTGCCAGCAGCGTAGGTGTGATGGGGCGGGGGGGCCTTATTCTCTACAATGAGCAGTTCTTC.

This clone was observed a single time. The CDR3 bases are TGTGCCAGCAGTTACGGACAGTTGGAGGCTTTCTTT. Its translation is CASSYGQLEAFF. The chain uses TRBV6-6 and TRBJ1-1, with a weak D call TRBD1 (6 bases). The germline CDR1 and CDR2 sequences are MNHNY and SVGAGI (reference sequence). The V end was cut by 2 bases, the J end by 11 bases, with 12 bases between. This CDR3 has 12 amino acids.

J is TRBJ2-7 and V is TRBV5-6, with 10 bases matching TRBD1. Germline CDR1 SGHDT, CDR2 YYEEEE. The CDR3 covers 15 residues. J gave up 3 bases and V 5 bases, and 8 bases lay outside the gene matches. The CDR3 spells CASSPTGGFNYEQYV. CDR3 in DNA: TGTGCCAGCAGTCCGACAGGGGGCTTTAACTACGAGCAGTACGTC.

This clone was counted once. The V and J genes are TRBV29-1 and TRBJ2-1; 9 bases match TRBD1. CDR3 length equals 16 residues. Germline V gene lookup returns CDR1 SQVTM and CDR2 ANQGSEA. With 7 bases clipped from V and 1 base from J, the junction kept 11 bases outside the gene matches. The DNA for the CDR3 is TGCAGCGCCGCCCCCCAGACAGGGGGGTCCTACAATGAGCAGTTCTTC. Translated: CSAAPQTGGSYNEQFF.

The CDR3 loop is CASSSWESRAGELFF. The DNA for the CDR3 is TGTGCCAGCAGCTCTTGGGAGAGTCGGGCCGGGGAGCTGTTTTTT. The chain uses TRBV11-2 and TRBJ2-2; a weak D match, TRBD2 (5 bases). From germline, CDR1 is SGHAT and CDR2 FQNNGV. The V gene lost 4 bases and the J gene lost 6 bases, with 15 bases spanning the gap. The CDR3 contains 15 residues.

The CDR3 DNA is TGTGCCAGCAGCTGGGACAGCTCCTACAATGAGCAGTTCTTC. This encodes CASSWDSSYNEQFF. The J gene is TRBJ2-1, the V gene TRBV6-1; 7 bases map to TRBD1. The CDR3 contains 14 residues. CDR1 MNHNS and CDR2 SASEGT come from the germline V gene. The V segment lost 6 bases and the J segment 0 bases; nucleotides outside the gene matches: 2.

The chain couples TRBV1 to TRBJ1-5; TRBD1 was called by the table and not checked on the DNA. TRBV1 has pseudogene status. The CDR3 runs to 17 residues. The CDR3 DNA is TGCACCAGCAGCCAAGATGGGACAGGGAATAGCAATCAGCCCCAGCATTTT. Translating it yields CTSSQDGTGNSNQPQHF.

The chain has TRBV4-1 and TRBJ2-2; D not certain. V dropped 0 bases and J dropped 1 base, with 6 bases sitting between them. Germline V gene lookup returns CDR1 MGHRA and CDR2 YSYEKL. The CDR3 totals 15 residues. DNA for the CDR3: TGCGCCAGCAGCCAAGAGTTGAGGAACACCGGGGAGCTGTTTTTT. Translating gives CASSQELRNTGELFF.

The J gene is TRBJ1-3, the V gene TRBV7-8, with no clear D. The V gene lost 2 bases and the J gene lost 2 bases, with 7 bases spanning the gap. CDR1 is SGHVS and CDR2 is FQNEAQ in the germline V gene. This CDR3 comprises 14 residues. Written as DNA, the CDR3 is TGTGCCAGCAGCTTAAACGGGGCTGGAAACACCATATATTTT. Protein product: CASSLNGAGNTIYF. Supplemented by reference TRBV7-8 and TRBJ1-3, the full variable domain reads GAGVSQSPRYKVAKRGQDVALRCDPISGHVSLFWYQQALGQGPEFLTYFQNEAQLDKSGLPSDRFFAERPEGSVSTLKIQRTQQEDSAVYLCASSLNGAGNTIYFGEGSWLTVV.

The V call is TRBV15, the J call TRBJ2-7, with 7 nucleotides matching TRBD1. The germline gives CDR1 LNHNV, CDR2 YYDKDF (reference sequence). The ends lost 2 bases at V and 3 bases at J; junction bases unmatched: 7. The CDR3 sequence is 15 residues long. The CDR3: CATSRSMGTVYEQYV. The CDR3 DNA follows: TGTGCCACCAGCAGATCTATGGGGACAGTCTACGAGCAGTACGTC.

This clone was detected a few times. V and J are TRBV10-3 and TRBJ2-7, with D perhaps TRBD1 (5 bases). The CDR3 contains 12 residues. V lost 11 bases, J lost 2 bases, and 13 bases lay in between. Germline lookup yields CDR1 ENHRY and CDR2 SYGVKD. CDR3: CAVQDNAYEQYV. In DNA, the CDR3 is TGTGCCGTCCAGGACAATGCCTACGAGCAGTACGTC.

The genes are TRBV5-1 and TRBJ2-3; TRBD2 is a possible D gene (6 bases). The V end lost 4 bases, the J end lost 8 bases, and 17 bases lay between the germline ends. The CDR3 has 14 amino acids. Looked up from germline, CDR1 is SGHRS and CDR2 is YFSETQ. CDR3 coding DNA: TGCGCCAGCAGCGAGGGGACTCCACGGGGTACGCAGTATTTT. This encodes CASSEGTPRGTQYF.

The V call is TRBV7-3, the J call TRBJ2-3; D remains ambiguous. V lost 5 bases, J lost 4 bases, and 13 bases lay in between. Germline V lookup: CDR1 SGHTA, CDR2 FQGTGA. This CDR3 region has 14 residues. The CDR3 is CASSPHPPPDTQYF. In DNA, the CDR3 is TGTGCCAGCAGCCCACATCCCCCCCCAGATACGCAGTATTTT.

The rearrangement links TRBV5-6 to TRBJ2-7; D ambiguous. The germline V and J ends were trimmed by 0 bases and 3 bases, with 7 bases remaining between them. From germline, CDR1 is SGHDT and CDR2 YYEEEE. The CDR3 runs to 13 residues. The chain's CDR3 is CASSLGSDYEQYV. CDR3 in DNA: TGTGCCAGCAGCTTGGGATCAGACTACGAGCAGTACGTC.

By share, this clone ranks as medium-sized. This same CDR3 is encoded by further DNA sequences in the sample. V gene TRBV19 combines with J gene TRBJ2-1; 9 positions match TRBD2. Per the germline V gene, CDR1 is LNHDA and CDR2 is SQIVND (reference sequence). CDR3 length: 14 amino acids. V lost 5 bases, J lost 4 bases, and 3 bases stayed unmatched. The CDR3, as DNA: TGTGCCAGTAGTCTGGCGGGGGGGTACAATGAGCAGTTCTTC. Its protein product is CASSLAGGYNEQFF.

The chain couples TRBV2 to TRBJ1-4; TRBD1 is a possible D gene (5 bases). Trimming left V 7 bases short and J 0 bases short, with 12 bases between. Germline CDR1 is SNHLY and CDR2 is FYNNEI. The CDR3 spans 15 residues. The CDR3 reads CASKPTTATNEKLFF. DNA for the CDR3: TGTGCCAGCAAACCAACGACAGCAACTAATGAAAAACTGTTTTTT.

The chain joins TRBV7-6 to TRBJ1-3; no definite D call. V lost 2 bases to trimming and J lost 0 bases, with 11 bases between them. Germline V CDR1 and CDR2: SGHVS, FNYEAQ. The CDR3 is 16 amino acids. The CDR3 sequence is CASSLYGRSSGNTIYF. As DNA, the CDR3 is TGTGCCAGCAGCTTATATGGCAGAAGCTCTGGAAACACCATATATTTT.

This chain links TRBV10-2 with TRBJ1-1; the match to TRBD1 covers 12 bases. V was clipped by 6 bases and J by 5 bases; unmatched bases: 10. CDR3 size: 16 residues. The germline CDR1 and CDR2 sequences are WSHSY and SAAADI. The CDR3 loop reads CASRAGTGGLGTEAFF. CDR3 in DNA: TGCGCCAGCAGGGCCGGGACAGGGGGCCTGGGTACTGAAGCTTTCTTT.

In this sample, this clone turned up once. The chain combines TRBV6-5 with TRBJ1-5; no reliable D call. CDR3 length: 13 residues. Trimming left V 5 bases short and J 7 bases short, with 12 bases between. CDR1 is MNHEY and CDR2 is SVGAGI in the germline V gene. CDR3 coding DNA: TGTGCCAGCAGTCCCCGCGGGGTACAGCCCCAGCATTTT. Protein sequence: CASSPRGVQPQHF.

The chain has TRBV27 and TRBJ1-1, with a weak D call TRBD1 (6 bases). The germline V and J ends were trimmed by 4 bases and 2 bases, with 14 bases remaining between them. In germline, CDR1 is MNHEY, CDR2 SMNVEV (reference sequence). The CDR3 is 15 residues long. The CDR3 DNA follows: TGTGCCAGCAGTTCACGCCTGGGGACAAACACTGAAGCTTTCTTT. Translating gives CASSSRLGTNTEAFF.

DNA of the CDR3: TGTGCCAGCAGCCAAGAGGGGACAGTGTATCCCACAGATACGCAGTATTTT. This codes for CASSQEGTVYPTDTQYF. The gene calls are TRBV14 and TRBJ2-3, with TRBD1 matching over 7 bases. The V segment lost 0 bases and the J segment 2 bases; nucleotides outside the gene matches: 8. The length of the CDR3 is 17 residues. The V gene's germline CDR1 is SGHDN and CDR2 FVKESK.

This rearrangement joins TRBV7-8 to TRBJ1-1; the D is unclear. Trimming shortened V by 0 bases and J by 8 bases, and 10 bases separated the two germline ends. This CDR3 is 13 amino acids long. In germline, CDR1 is SGHVS, CDR2 FQNEAQ. The CDR3 loop is CASSLAEAAEAFF. Here the CDR3 DNA reads TGTGCCAGCAGCTTAGCGGAGGCGGCCGAAGCTTTCTTT.

The V gene is TRBV10-1, the J gene TRBJ2-7, with TRBD2 matching over 10 bases. Germline values: CDR1 WNHNN, CDR2 SYGVQD (reference sequence). The CDR3 spans 16 residues. The junction had 9 bases not matched to a gene; V was cut back by 4 bases and J by 3 bases. CDR3 in DNA: TGCGCCAGCAGTGGGGGACTAGCGAGAGAACTCTACGAGCAGTACGTC. Translation gives CASSGGLARELYEQYV.

The chain recombines TRBV6-5 with TRBJ1-1, with D maybe TRBD1 (5 bases). The CDR3 covers 14 residues. Looked up from germline, CDR1 is MNHEY and CDR2 is SVGAGI. V lost 6 bases and J 4 bases, leaving 15 bases between the germline ends. CDR3 sequence reads: CASRPGSGGTEAFF. In DNA, the CDR3 is TGTGCCAGCAGACCTGGATCGGGGGGCACTGAAGCTTTCTTT.

This sequence joins TRBV19 and TRBJ2-1, with 7 bases identical to TRBD2. The trim removed 6 bases at V and 7 bases at J, leaving 12 bases unmatched. This CDR3 has 15 residues. The V gene's germline CDR1 is LNHDA and CDR2 SQIVND (reference sequence). This CDR3 is CASRRTGGRRNEQFF. The CDR3 nucleotides are TGTGCCAGTAGGAGAACGGGGGGTAGGCGGAATGAGCAGTTCTTC.

This clone was detected a few times. The rearrangement uses TRBV19 and TRBJ1-1, with TRBD1 matching over 10 bases. The germline V gene has CDR1 LNHDA and CDR2 SQIVND (reference sequence). J lost 5 bases, V lost 3 bases, and 6 bases had no gene match. This CDR3 spans 15 amino acids. CDR3 loop: CASSIMGQGSTEAFF. CDR3 DNA: TGTGCCAGTAGTATTATGGGACAGGGGTCTACTGAAGCTTTCTTT.

A single count supports this clone. As DNA, the CDR3 is TGTGCCAGCAGCTCCGGTAGGGGTCCCTACGAGCAGTACGTC. The encoded protein is CASSSGRGPYEQYV. This chain joins TRBV7-9 and TRBJ2-7; D possibly corresponds to TRBD1 (5 bases). Germline V gene lookup returns CDR1 SEHNR and CDR2 FQNEAQ (reference sequence). V lost 4 bases to trimming and J lost 2 bases, with 12 bases between them. The CDR3 has 14 residues.

The chain uses TRBV27 and TRBJ1-4; perhaps TRBD1 as D (6 bases). This CDR3 comprises 15 residues. Germline V gene lookup returns CDR1 MNHEY and CDR2 SMNVEV (reference sequence). V shed 6 bases and J shed 3 bases, with 14 bases lying between them. CDR3 nucleotides: TGTGCCAGCAGGGCGAACAGGGAAGCTAATGAAAAACTGTTTTTT. Amino acid sequence: CASRANREANEKLFF. Using reference TRBV27 and TRBJ1-4 for the parts outside the CDR3, the full variable domain is EAQVTQNPRYLITVTGKKLTVTCSQNMNHEYMSWYRQDPGLGLRQIYYSMNVEVTDKGDVPEGYKVSRKEKRNFPLILESPSPNQTSLYFCASRANREANEKLFFGSGTQLSVL.

The rearrangement links TRBV19 to TRBJ2-4, with D possibly TRBD2 on 6 matching bases. CDR1 and CDR2 (germline): LNHDA, SQIVND (reference sequence). V lost 3 bases and J lost 7, with 16 bases in between. This CDR3 comprises 15 residues. In nucleotides, the CDR3 is TGTGCCAGTAGTATGAGGAGGGAGTTGGTGAACATTCAGTACTTC. Translating it yields CASSMRRELVNIQYF.

For this clone: A clone one base away is much larger, so this may be a read error. The rearrangement uses TRBV7-9 and TRBJ2-3; 11 positions agree with TRBD2. This CDR3 contains 15 residues. The germline V gene encodes CDR1 SEHNR and CDR2 FQNEAQ (reference sequence). The J segment lost 2 bases and the V segment lost 6 bases, leaving 4 bases of the junction unmatched. In DNA form, the CDR3 reads TGTGCCAGCAGTCGACTAGCGGGGTCCACAGATACGCAGTATTTT. Amino acids: CASSRLAGSTDTQYF.